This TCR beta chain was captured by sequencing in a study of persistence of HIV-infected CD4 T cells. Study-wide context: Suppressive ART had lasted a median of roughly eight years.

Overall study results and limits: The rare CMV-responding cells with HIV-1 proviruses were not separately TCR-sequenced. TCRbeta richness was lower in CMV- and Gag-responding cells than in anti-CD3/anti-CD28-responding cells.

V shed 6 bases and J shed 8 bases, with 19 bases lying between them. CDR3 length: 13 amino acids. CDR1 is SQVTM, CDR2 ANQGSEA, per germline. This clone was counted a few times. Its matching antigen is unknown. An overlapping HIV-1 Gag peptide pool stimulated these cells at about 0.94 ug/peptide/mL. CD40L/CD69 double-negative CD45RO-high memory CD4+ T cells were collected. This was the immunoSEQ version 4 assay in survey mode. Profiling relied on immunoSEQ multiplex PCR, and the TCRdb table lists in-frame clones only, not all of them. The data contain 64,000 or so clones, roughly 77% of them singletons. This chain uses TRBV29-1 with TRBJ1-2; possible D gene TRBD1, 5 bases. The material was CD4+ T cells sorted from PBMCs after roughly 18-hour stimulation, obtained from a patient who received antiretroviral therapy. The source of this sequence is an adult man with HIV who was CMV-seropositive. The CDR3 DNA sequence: TGCAGCGTCCGCGGGACGGCGGCGCCCGGCTACACCTTC. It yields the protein CSVRGTAAPGYTF.